A single T cell receptor (beta chain) is shown here with its context. Its antigen remains unknown. It is likely a read error: a sequence one base away is far more abundant. This entry is derived from a study of blood T cells in healthy people across ages. A second PCR, run for roughly 7 to 11 cycles, used a sample-barcoded 5' primer plus a J-beta primer mix. TCRdb processed the 5' RACE reads anew with MiXCR; each CDR3 protein has one entry. The repertoire holds 1.8 million or so distinct CDR3 sequences, with around 42% as singletons. Findings of the study overall: In the absence of known donor CMV status, changes in expanded clonotypes were possibly confounded. Long-lived donors carried more naive CD4+ cells and greater diversity than aged donors.

Each donor's blood draw was 8.5 to 10 milliliters of peripheral blood. Extracted total RNA amounted to at least 5.5 micrograms for each sample. This clonotype originated in a human donor in good health. The sequenced sample consisted of blood.

For the CDR3, the DNA is TGTGCCAGCAGCATAGGGAACACTGAAGCTTTCTTT. It encodes CASSIGNTEAFF. The V gene is TRBV7-9, the J gene TRBJ1-1; D is uncertain. The CDR3 spans 12 residues. Trimming shortened V by 5 bases and J by 1 base, and 5 bases separated the two germline ends. In germline, CDR1 is SEHNR, CDR2 FQNEAQ (reference sequence).